A selection of T cell receptor beta chains follows, all from one sample in a study of PD-L1 blockade in urothelial cancer. TCRdb's copy holds only in-frame clones and misses some; the assay was immunoSEQ multiplex PCR. The table records some 75,000 clones, under 95% of them present only once. The sample in question was PBMCs, obtained around atezolizumab (anti-PD-L1) treatment. The receptors originated from a woman of 80 years or more with urothelial cancer. CDR3s leave out the opening cysteine and the closing phenylalanine or tryptophan. Each record gives: J gene, CDR3 length, clone size, V gene, D gene, CDR3 protein. A D gene is named only where the DNA matches it firmly. Clone size appears in some rows only: once, few, many, or a class for an expanded clone.

>TRBJ2-7|11|-|TRBV19|TRBD1
ASSTDRVYEQY
>TRBJ2-3|14|-|TRBV13|TRBD1
ASSFTGTGNTDTQY
>TRBJ1-2|9|-|TRBV30|-
AWRVSYGYT
>TRBJ2-1|14|once|TRBV11-2|TRBD2
ASSLGRLAGENEQF
>TRBJ1-5|12|once|TRBV7-2|-
ASSATDSNQPQH
>TRBJ2-2|14|-|TRBV7-6|TRBD2
ASSFFSGMGTGELF
>TRBJ2-2|12|-|TRBV6-5|TRBD1
ASRDRARTGELF
>TRBJ2-7|15|-|TRBV4-1|TRBD1
ASSQETGGAPSYEQY
>TRBJ2-3|18|-|TRBV4-1|TRBD2
ASSPDEMRGFFSGTDTQY
>TRBJ1-1|12|-|TRBV19|-
ASSRLQENTEAF
>TRBJ2-3|14|-|TRBV19|-
ASSDSRSVATDTQY
>TRBJ1-2|11|-|TRBV5-1|-
ASRVVGGYGYT
>TRBJ2-5|13|-|TRBV19|TRBD2
ASSRLSGRQETQY
>TRBJ1-5|11|-|TRBV6-1|TRBD1
ASGQGVNQPQH
>TRBJ1-1|11|-|TRBV28|-
ASSLLGGTRAF
>TRBJ1-4|13|-|TRBV15|-
ATSTTVATNEKLF
>TRBJ1-5|14|-|TRBV15|-
ATSSKMLGAGQPQH
>TRBJ2-7|11|-|TRBV5-4|TRBD1
ASSLDRVYEQY
>TRBJ1-3|13|-|TRBV29-1|TRBD1
SVSPGGGLGNTIY
>TRBJ1-5|13|once|TRBV7-2|-
ASSPERGPNQPQH
>TRBJ2-3|11|-|TRBV28|-
ASKHVSTDTQY
>TRBJ2-7|13|-|TRBV7-6|-
ASSLAPFGSYEQY
>TRBJ2-3|14|-|TRBV9|-
ASSGGGARSTDTQY
>TRBJ2-3|13|-|TRBV7-9|-
ASSPRLGSTDTQY
>TRBJ2-1|19|once|TRBV7-3|TRBD2
ASSPIGLAGGLPTSGNEQF
>TRBJ2-5|12|-|TRBV30|-
AWSRSGVQETQY
>TRBJ2-7|11|-|TRBV30|-
AWRSSAGREQY
>TRBJ2-3|12|-|TRBV28|TRBD2
ASSPAAGADTQY
>TRBJ1-2|13|-|TRBV18|TRBD1
ASSPPLAGGNGYT
>TRBJ2-5|14|-|TRBV9|TRBD1
ASSAADRGPKETQY
>TRBJ1-2|11|-|TRBV6-1|-
ASSEAGARGYT
>TRBJ1-2|11|-|TRBV6-1|TRBD1
ASTRDRGHGYT
>TRBJ2-7|11|-|TRBV29-1|-
SVVKNNGGEQY
>TRBJ1-2|11|-|TRBV6-5|TRBD1
ASSSGQGGGYT
>TRBJ1-5|13|-|TRBV7-2|-
ASSLGRSSNQPQH
>TRBJ2-2|14|-|TRBV15|-
ATSRDRGAHTGELF
>TRBJ2-2|14|-|TRBV28|TRBD1
ASHPSTGTDTGELF
>TRBJ1-1|11|-|TRBV5-6|-
ASSVQMNTEAF
>TRBJ2-3|10|-|TRBV25-1|-
ASMQGTDTQY
>TRBJ1-5|14|-|TRBV27|TRBD1
ASSPNGGGLFQPQH
>TRBJ2-7|12|-|TRBV30|TRBD2
AWRGTSGSYEQY
>TRBJ1-5|12|once|TRBV7-2|TRBD1
ASSSGQGGQPQH
>TRBJ1-1|12|few|TRBV28|-
ASGGRGSWNEAF
>TRBJ2-3|15|-|TRBV19|TRBD2
ASSPHRTSGGTDTQY
>TRBJ2-1|13|-|TRBV28|TRBD2
ASRVGGSSYNEQF